The 30 T cell receptor beta chains presented below share a single source sample, sequenced in a study of blood T cell repertoires in COVID-19. Profiled with immunoSEQ multiplex PCR; TCRdb holds only in-frame clones, not every one. The table has hundreds of thousands of clones, 70% to 90% seen once. Sequenced input: peripheral blood. These receptors all stem from a man between 65 and 85 years old with acute or convalescent COVID-19.

This sequence joins TRBV4-1 and TRBJ1-6, with D uncertain. Trimming cost V 1 base and J 0 bases, with 22 bases left between them. Germline CDR1 is MGHRA and CDR2 is YSYEKL. CDR3 length: 21 amino acids. This CDR3 reads CASSQAGIGLGGGSYNSPLHF. CDR3 nucleotide sequence: TGCGCCAGCAGCCAAGCCGGGATCGGGCTCGGCGGCGGCTCCTATAATTCACCCCTCCACTTT.

This clone is a singleton in its sample. V usage is TRBV28 and J usage is TRBJ2-7; a weak D match, TRBD2 (5 bases). V lost 5 bases, J lost 0 bases, and 14 bases lay in between. Germline V lookup: CDR1 MDHEN, CDR2 SYDVKM. CDR3 size: 15 residues. The CDR3 DNA is TGTGCCAGCAGTCGGGATCAGGTAAGCTCCTACGAGCAGTACTTC. Protein: CASSRDQVSSYEQYF.

V gene TRBV9 combines with J gene TRBJ1-1; possible D gene TRBD1, 6 bases. Deletions cut 7 bases from V and 6 bases from J, with 13 bases between. Germline loops: CDR1 SGDLS, CDR2 YYNGEE. This CDR3 region has 12 residues. The DNA of the CDR3 is TGTGCCAGCGGGGACAACTTCTCTGAAGCTTTCTTT. As protein: CASGDNFSEAFF.

This chain uses TRBV28 with TRBJ2-2; the match to TRBD1 covers 9 bases. In germline, CDR1 is MDHEN, CDR2 SYDVKM. V was clipped by 5 bases and J by 7 bases; unmatched bases: 8. The CDR3 is 15 amino acids. The CDR3 DNA sequence: TGTGCCAGCAGTCCCTCTACAGGGGGCAGCGGGGAGCTGTTTTTT. Translation: CASSPSTGGSGELFF. Together with reference TRBV28 and TRBJ2-2, the CDR3 gives the full variable domain: DVKVTQSSRYLVKRTGEKVFLECVQDMDHENMFWYRQDPGLGLRLIYFSYDVKMKEKGDIPEGYSVSREKKERFSLILESASTNQTSMYLCASSPSTGGSGELFFGEGSRLTVL.

The chain couples TRBV6-6 to TRBJ2-5; unclear D gene. Trimming took 4 bases from V and 2 from J, leaving 11 bases between them. Germline V gene data show CDR1 as MNHNY and CDR2 as SVGAGI (reference sequence). The CDR3 runs 14 residues. As DNA, the CDR3 is TGTGCCAGCAGTTCCGCCGGGTGGCAAGAGACCCAGTACTTC. Residues: CASSSAGWQETQYF.

The J gene is TRBJ1-5, the V gene TRBV4-3; D perhaps matches TRBD1 (6 bases). The CDR3 runs to 16 residues. Germline V CDR1 and CDR2: LGHNA, YSLEER. Deletions cut 1 base from V and 3 bases from J, with 13 bases between. The CDR3 bases are TGCGCCAGCAGCCAAGGGATCGGACAGAACAATCAGCCCCAGCATTTT. Its protein is CASSQGIGQNNQPQHF.

V and J are TRBV5-1 and TRBJ2-7; 7 nucleotides line up with TRBD1. CDR1 and CDR2 (germline): SGHRS, YFSETQ. V dropped 1 base and J dropped 2; count of bases not matched to a gene: 6. This CDR3 has 15 amino acids. This CDR3 reads CASSLLLTGPYEQYF. The CDR3 DNA is TGCGCCAGCAGCTTGTTGCTGACAGGGCCCTACGAGCAGTACTTC.

The rearrangement uses TRBV10-3 and TRBJ1-2; 9 bases are shared with TRBD1. This CDR3 spans 12 amino acids. J gave up 10 bases and V 4 bases, and 4 bases lay outside the gene matches. CDR1 is ENHRY and CDR2 is SYGVKD in the germline V gene. CDR3 nucleotides: TGTGCCATCAGTGGGGACAGGGAAGTCTACACCTTC. This codes for CAISGDREVYTF.

This clone has a handful of counts. This rearrangement joins TRBV7-8 to TRBJ2-3; the match to TRBD2 covers 7 bases. Germline CDR1 and CDR2: SGHVS and FQNEAQ. The CDR3 totals 14 residues. J lost 7 bases, V lost 2 bases, and 6 bases had no gene match. The CDR3, as DNA: TGTGCCAGCAGCTTAAGGGACTACTCAAATACGCAGTATTTT. Protein: CASSLRDYSNTQYF. Based on the CDR3 plus reference TRBV7-8 and TRBJ2-3, the full variable domain is GAGVSQSPRYKVAKRGQDVALRCDPISGHVSLFWYQQALGQGPEFLTYFQNEAQLDKSGLPSDRFFAERPEGSVSTLKIQRTQQEDSAVYLCASSLRDYSNTQYFGPGTRLTVL.

The chain joins TRBV11-2 to TRBJ1-3; perhaps TRBD1 as D (6 bases). The CDR3 has 15 residues. Trimming took off 1 base at V and 1 base at J, with 8 bases between the two ends. In germline, CDR1 is SGHAT, CDR2 FQNNGV. CDR3 protein: CASSLAGVSGNTIYF. CDR3 sequence (DNA): TGTGCCAGCAGCTTAGCAGGGGTTTCTGGAAACACCATATATTTT.

The chain has TRBV19 and TRBJ2-5; D is ambiguous. Germline V gene data show CDR1 as LNHDA and CDR2 as SQIVND (reference sequence). The CDR3 extends over 13 amino acids. The germline V and J ends were trimmed by 3 bases and 0 bases, with 5 bases remaining between them. The CDR3 region is CASSMGYQETQYF. The CDR3 DNA sequence: TGTGCCAGTAGTATGGGCTACCAAGAGACCCAGTACTTC.

This sequence joins TRBV5-8 and TRBJ2-7; 11 nucleotides line up with TRBD1. This CDR3 spans 15 amino acids. The germline CDR1 and CDR2 sequences are SGHTS and YDEGEE. After removal of 1 base from V and 3 bases from J, the junction contained 3 bases not matched to a gene. The CDR3 nucleotides read TGTGCCAGCAGCTTGCAAGGGACAGGGGGCTACGAGCAGTACTTC. Protein sequence: CASSLQGTGGYEQYF.

V is TRBV27 and J is TRBJ2-1; D unclear. CDR1 and CDR2 from the germline V gene are MNHEY and SMNVEV (reference sequence). This CDR3 region has 14 residues. Between the trimmed V and J ends, which lost 3 bases and 12 bases, there was a span of 18 bases. In nucleotides, the CDR3 is TGTGCCAGCAGTTTCCTCCTCCCATCGCTAGGGCAGTTCTTC. This gives the protein CASSFLLPSLGQFF.

The J gene is TRBJ2-5, the V gene TRBV2; 8 nucleotides line up with TRBD2. The CDR3 runs to 15 residues. J was trimmed by 2 bases and V by 8 bases; bases with no gene match: 10. CDR1 SNHLY and CDR2 FYNNEI come from the germline V gene. Written as DNA, the CDR3 is TGTGCCAGCTCGGTGGCTAGCGGGCCTCAAGAGACCCAGTACTTC. This codes for CASSVASGPQETQYF.

The chain links TRBV7-2 to TRBJ1-1; a possible D gene is TRBD1 (5 bases). CDR1 SGHTA and CDR2 FQGNSA come from the germline V gene. V was shortened by 7 bases and J by 4 bases, with 16 bases between the two germline ends. The CDR3 covers 14 residues. CDR3 DNA sequence: TGTGCCAGCAACCCATACGCAGGGCCCACTGAAGCTTTCTTT. It codes for CASNPYAGPTEAFF.

V gene TRBV5-4 combines with J gene TRBJ2-7; TRBD2 aligns across 8 bases. V lost 3 bases, J lost 2 bases, and 10 bases stayed unmatched. The CDR3 is made up of 16 amino acids. The germline gives CDR1 SGHNT, CDR2 YYREEE (reference sequence). For the CDR3, the DNA is TGTGCCAGCAGCTCCGGGGGGGGTAGCGGTACCTACGAGCAGTACTTC. It translates to CASSSGGGSGTYEQYF. Full variable domain (outside the CDR3, taken from reference TRBV5-4 and TRBJ2-7): ETGVTQSPTHLIKTRGQQVTLRCSSQSGHNTVSWYQQALGQGPQFIFQYYREEENGRGNFPPRFSGLQFPNYSSELNVNALELDDSALYLCASSSGGGSGTYEQYFGPGTRLTVT.

CDR3 protein: CASSPQGPYEQYF. The CDR3 nucleotides read TGTGCCAGCAGCCCGCAGGGGCCCTACGAGCAGTACTTC. The chain is built from TRBV7-9 and TRBJ2-7; TRBD1 is a possible D gene (6 bases). Germline V CDR1 and CDR2: SEHNR, FQNEAQ (reference sequence). The CDR3 has 13 amino acids. V lost 5 bases to trimming and J lost 2 bases, with 10 bases between them.

The chain employs TRBV2 and TRBJ2-3, with D possibly TRBD2 on 5 matching bases. Per the germline V gene, CDR1 is SNHLY and CDR2 is FYNNEI. The V end lost 9 bases, the J end lost 0 bases, and 13 bases lay between the germline ends. There are 14 residues in the CDR3. CDR3: CASGRGLSTDTQYF. CDR3 coding DNA: TGTGCCAGTGGGAGAGGGCTTAGCACAGATACGCAGTATTTT.

The chain combines TRBV21-1 with TRBJ2-2; whether TRBD1, the table's D call, matches the DNA was not checked. TRBV21-1 is assigned pseudogene status. The CDR3 covers 15 residues. The CDR3 here is CASSKVQGAIGELFF. The DNA for the CDR3 is TGTGCCAGCAGCAAAGTACAGGGGGCAATCGGGGAGCTGTTTTTT.

CDR3 loop: CASTSRQGGGYGYTF. DNA for the CDR3: TGTGCCAGCACCAGCAGACAGGGTGGAGGCTATGGCTACACCTTC. The chain employs TRBV3-1 (or the pseudogene TRBV3-2) and TRBJ1-2, with 7 bases that match TRBD1. The CDR3 consists of 15 residues. The V gene end was trimmed by 7 bases and the J gene end by 4 bases; junction bases not matched to a gene: 12. CDR1 and CDR2 from the germline V gene are LGHDT and YNNKEL (reference sequence).

The chain combines TRBV2 with TRBJ1-5; D call uncertain. The CDR3 has 14 amino acids. Germline-derived CDR1 and CDR2 are SNHLY and FYNNEI. The V end was cut by 7 bases, the J end by 2 bases, with 12 bases between. The CDR3 coding sequence is TGTGCCAGCACCCCCACGAGCGGCAATCAGCCCCAGCATTTT. Translation: CASTPTSGNQPQHF.

To note about this clone: The same CDR3 arises from other DNA sequences in this sample as well. The chain employs TRBV19 and TRBJ2-3, with D maybe TRBD2 (5 bases). The CDR3 length is 15 residues. V gave up 1 base and J gave up 2 bases, with 10 bases separating them. From germline, CDR1 is LNHDA and CDR2 SQIVND (reference sequence). The CDR3 nucleotides read TGTGCCAGTAGTATAGGTGGGAGAGTCACAGATACGCAGTATTTT. Protein product: CASSIGGRVTDTQYF.

This chain joins TRBV10-3 and TRBJ2-1; perhaps TRBD1 as D (6 bases). The CDR3 loop spans 14 amino acids. Germline V lookup: CDR1 ENHRY, CDR2 SYGVKD. V dropped 4 bases and J dropped 7 bases, with 14 bases sitting between them. As DNA, the CDR3 is TGTGCCATCAGTGGCCAGATTACAGGGAATGAGCAGTTCTTC. Translation gives CAISGQITGNEQFF.

The chain links TRBV5-5 to TRBJ1-2; 9 bases align to TRBD1. The V gene's germline CDR1 is SGHKS and CDR2 YYEKEE (reference sequence). CDR3 size: 14 residues. J was trimmed by 7 bases and V by 0 bases; bases with no gene match: 4. This CDR3 is CASSLVQGAFGYTF. The CDR3 nucleotides are TGTGCCAGCAGCTTGGTACAGGGGGCCTTTGGCTACACCTTC.

The chain joins TRBV28 to TRBJ2-3; TRBD2 aligns across 8 bases. Losses at the gene ends were 10 bases for V and 6 bases for J; bases not matched to a gene: 6. CDR3 size: 12 residues. Germline-derived CDR1 and CDR2 are MDHEN and SYDVKM. CDR3 DNA sequence: TGTGCCATCCAATCTAGCGGGGATACGCAGTATTTT. Translated: CAIQSSGDTQYF.

The V gene is TRBV28, the J gene TRBJ2-3, with TRBD2 as a possible D gene (6 bases). The V end was cut by 6 bases, the J end by 3 bases, with 10 bases between. The germline V gene has CDR1 MDHEN and CDR2 SYDVKM. This CDR3 comprises 13 residues. DNA of the CDR3: TGTGCCAGCAGGCCGGGACTGACAGATACGCAGTATTTT. Protein: CASRPGLTDTQYF.

Concerning this clone: The identical CDR3 is also encoded by other nucleotide sequences in the sample. Here the CDR3 DNA reads TGTGCCAGCAGCTCTGACAGGGAGACTGAGCAGTTCTTC. Its protein is CASSSDRETEQFF. This chain links TRBV7-3 with TRBJ2-1; 7 bases line up with TRBD1. The V and J ends lost 4 bases and 9 bases, in that order; junction bases with no gene match: 6. Germline V lookup: CDR1 SGHTA, CDR2 FQGTGA. The CDR3 has 13 amino acids.

This chain connects TRBV9 to TRBJ2-3, with TRBD2 identical over 7 bases. This CDR3 spans 13 amino acids. With V trimmed by 7 bases and J by 6 bases, 8 bases remained unmatched. CDR1 is SGDLS and CDR2 is YYNGEE in the germline V gene. The CDR3 here is CASSGGRADTQYF. Written as DNA, the CDR3 is TGTGCCAGCTCTGGCGGGAGAGCCGATACGCAGTATTTT.

The chain links TRBV3-1 (or the pseudogene TRBV3-2) to TRBJ2-1; D is possibly TRBD1 (5 bases). This CDR3 is 17 amino acids long. Trimming stripped 0 bases from V and 2 bases from J, with 14 bases between. Germline lookup yields CDR1 LGHDT and CDR2 YNNKEL (reference sequence). Here the CDR3 reads CASSQEGAPRPYNEQFF. Written as DNA, the CDR3 is TGTGCCAGCAGCCAAGAAGGGGCCCCCAGACCCTACAATGAGCAGTTCTTC.

This clone was detected a few times. The rearrangement uses TRBV28 and TRBJ2-1; 7 nucleotides align to TRBD1. The V gene's germline CDR1 is MDHEN and CDR2 SYDVKM. After removal of 4 bases from V and 6 bases from J, the junction contained 6 bases not matched to a gene. This CDR3 region has 14 residues. The CDR3 is CASSSPRQGNEQFF. CDR3 nucleotides: TGTGCCAGCAGTTCCCCTCGACAGGGCAATGAGCAGTTCTTC.